This record concerns one TCR beta chain sequence. Antigen specificity is unknown. These data are taken from a study of cytomegalovirus exposure and HLA in healthy donors. General study findings and limits: Clonal expansion, a later analysis showed, was greater in HLA-associated TCR beta chains than in equally common others. A later analysis reportedly found fewer N-insertions in an Asian-associated ancestry cluster than the roughly 670-donor mean.

CDR3 size: 15 residues. Germline V gives CDR1 MNHNY, CDR2 SVGAGI (reference sequence). The ends lost 6 bases at V and 1 base at J; junction bases unmatched: 8. Vbeta (60) and Jbeta (13) primers were used in the PCR. Repertoires were generated with immunoSEQ multiplex PCR, while TCRdb's copy carries only in-frame clones and drops some. This table has 150,000 or so clones, roughly 80% appearing once. The clonotype was recovered from a male donor in good health and CMV-seropositive. Sample: PBMCs. The chain couples TRBV6-6 to TRBJ1-1; the match to TRBD1 covers 7 bases. The CDR3: CASSSLGQSNTEAFF. In DNA form, the CDR3 reads TGTGCCAGCAGCTCACTGGGACAGTCGAACACTGAAGCTTTCTTT.